This is a list of T cell receptor beta chains from one sample in a study of blood T cell repertoires in COVID-19. Clones were read by immunoSEQ multiplex PCR, and TCRdb kept only the in-frame ones, dropping some. The sample lists around 60,000 clones; around 91% were seen once. The sample comprised peripheral blood. The receptors here all came from a man in his fifties or sixties with active COVID-19. The CDR3 runs from the conserved cysteine through the conserved F or W. The D gene is left open where the match is weak. Some rows have no size entry. The others give once, few or many, or a class for an expanded clone.

>-|-|TRBJ2-3|TRBV5-4
CASSGGGGAYRTDTQYF
TGTGCCAGCAGCGGAGGGGGAGGGGCATACCGAACAGATACGCAGTATTTT
>-|TRBD1|TRBJ1-4|TRBV27
CASSLNRGEKLFF
TGTGCCAGCAGTTTAAACAGGGGGGAAAAACTGTTTTTT
>-|-|TRBJ2-1|TRBV28
CASNSDRGEQFF
TGTGCCAGCAATAGTGACCGAGGTGAGCAGTTCTTC
>-|TRBD1|TRBJ2-2|TRBV29-1
CSVEGRGTNTGELFF
TGCAGCGTTGAAGGCAGGGGGACGAACACCGGGGAGCTGTTTTTT
>-|-|TRBJ2-6|TRBV6-6
CASSNTVSGANVLTF
TGTGCCAGCAGTAATACTGTGTCTGGGGCCAACGTCCTGACTTTC
>-|-|TRBJ2-7|TRBV12-3/TRBV12-4
CASTDSYEQYF
TGTGCCAGCACGGACAGCTACGAGCAGTACTTC
>-|-|TRBJ2-7|TRBV7-9
CASSPESYEQYF
TGTGCCAGCAGCCCTGAGTCCTACGAGCAGTACTTC
>-|TRBD1|TRBJ1-3|TRBV30
CAWSVKGAGIPNTIYF
TGTGCCTGGAGTGTAAAGGGGGCTGGGATTCCGAACACCATATATTTT
>-|TRBD2|TRBJ2-3|TRBV14
CASSQALASGTQYF
TGTGCCAGCAGCCAAGCCCTGGCTAGCGGCACGCAGTATTTT
>-|TRBD2|TRBJ2-5|TRBV6-9
CASSFFQRGVQTQYF
TGTGCCAGCAGTTTCTTCCAGCGGGGGGTTCAGACCCAGTACTTC
>-|-|TRBJ1-1|TRBV28
CASSPPLNTEAFF
TGTGCCAGCAGTCCCCCCTTGAACACTGAAGCTTTCTTT
>-|-|TRBJ1-2|TRBV30
CAWSRGGLGYTF
TGTGCCTGGAGTAGGGGAGGTCTTGGCTACACCTTC
>-|-|TRBJ1-5|TRBV6-5
CASSQGSGQPQHF
TGTGCCAGCAGTCAGGGGTCGGGCCAGCCCCAGCATTTT
>-|-|TRBJ1-5|TRBV5-5
CASSLEGWQPQHF
TGTGCCAGCAGCTTGGAGGGGTGGCAGCCCCAGCATTTT
>once|-|TRBJ2-2|TRBV19
CASRTVAGELFF
TGTGCCAGTAGGACAGTGGCTGGGGAGCTGTTTTTT
>-|TRBD1|TRBJ1-6|TRBV9
CASSAGGYEGSPLHF
TGTGCCAGCAGCGCAGGGGGCTACGAAGGTTCACCCCTCCACTTT
>-|-|TRBJ2-5|TRBV27
CASSLTPWGERETQYF
TGTGCCAGCAGTTTAACCCCCTGGGGGGAGAGGGAGACCCAGTACTTC
>-|TRBD2|TRBJ2-5|TRBV19
CASSIARAGDQETQYF
TGTGCCAGTAGTATAGCCAGGGCGGGAGACCAAGAGACCCAGTACTTC
>-|TRBD2|TRBJ2-3|TRBV6-6
CASSYPRGGVNTQYF
TGTGCCAGCAGTTACCCGCGGGGGGGAGTGAATACGCAGTATTTT
>-|TRBD2|TRBJ2-1|TRBV7-3
CASSSEASGSSYNEQFF
TGTGCCAGCAGCTCGGAAGCTAGCGGTTCCTCCTACAATGAGCAGTTCTTC
>-|-|TRBJ2-5|TRBV28
CASTGIQTQYF
TGTGCCAGTACAGGGATTCAGACCCAGTACTTC
>few|-|TRBJ2-3|TRBV5-1
CASSLGLAIPDTQYF
TGCGCCAGCAGCTTGGGGTTAGCAATCCCAGATACGCAGTATTTT
>-|TRBD2|TRBJ2-7|TRBV4-2
CASSQLIGTSDSYEQYF
TGTGCCAGCAGCCAGCTAATAGGGACTAGCGATTCCTACGAGCAGTACTTC
>-|-|TRBJ1-1|TRBV6-2/TRBV6-3
CASSYIQGSTEAFF
TGTGCCAGCAGTTATATACAGGGTTCGACTGAAGCTTTCTTT
>-|-|TRBJ2-1|TRBV9
CASSPTRTPGYNEQFF
TGTGCCAGCAGCCCTACCCGGACACCTGGATACAATGAGCAGTTCTTC
>-|TRBD2|TRBJ2-3|TRBV4-3
CASSHGLAGSTDTQYF
TGCGCCAGCAGTCATGGACTAGCGGGGAGCACAGATACGCAGTATTTT
>-|-|TRBJ2-7|TRBV29-1
CSVSGRGTYEQYF
TGCAGCGTCTCCGGACGGGGAACCTACGAGCAGTACTTC
>-|TRBD1|TRBJ1-2|TRBV2
CASSDQGTGIAGYTF
TGTGCCAGCAGTGATCAGGGGACAGGGATAGCGGGCTACACCTTC